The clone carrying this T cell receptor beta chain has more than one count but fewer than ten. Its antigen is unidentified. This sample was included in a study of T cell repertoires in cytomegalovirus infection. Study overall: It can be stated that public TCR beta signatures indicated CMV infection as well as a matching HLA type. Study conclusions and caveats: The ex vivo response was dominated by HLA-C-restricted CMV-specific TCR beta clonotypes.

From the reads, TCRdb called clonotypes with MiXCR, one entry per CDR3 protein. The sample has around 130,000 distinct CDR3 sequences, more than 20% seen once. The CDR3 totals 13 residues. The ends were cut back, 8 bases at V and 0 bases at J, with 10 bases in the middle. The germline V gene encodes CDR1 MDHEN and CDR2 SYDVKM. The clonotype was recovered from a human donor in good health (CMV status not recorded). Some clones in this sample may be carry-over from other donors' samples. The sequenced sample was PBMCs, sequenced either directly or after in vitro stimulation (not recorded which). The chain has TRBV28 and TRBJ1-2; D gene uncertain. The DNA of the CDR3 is TGTGCCAGCTTCACCTTACCTAACTATGGCTACACCTTC. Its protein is CASFTLPNYGYTF.